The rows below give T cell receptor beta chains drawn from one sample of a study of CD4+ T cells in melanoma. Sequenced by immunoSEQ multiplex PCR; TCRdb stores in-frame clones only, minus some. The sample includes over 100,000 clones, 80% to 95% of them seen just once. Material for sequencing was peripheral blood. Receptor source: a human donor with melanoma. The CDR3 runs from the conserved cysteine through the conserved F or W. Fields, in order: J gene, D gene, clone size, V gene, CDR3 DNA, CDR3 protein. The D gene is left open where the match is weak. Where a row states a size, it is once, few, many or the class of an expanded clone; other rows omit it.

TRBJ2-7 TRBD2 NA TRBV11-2 TGTGCCAGCAGCTACCCGGCTAGCGGCTACGAGCAGTACTTC CASSYPASGYEQYF
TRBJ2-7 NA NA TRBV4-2 TGTGCCAGCAGCCAAGAAGGGCAGAGCTCCTACGAGCAGTACTTC CASSQEGQSSYEQYF
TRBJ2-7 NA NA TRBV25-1 TGTGCCAGCAGTTCCAGCGGGCTGGGGGAGCAGTACTTC CASSSSGLGEQYF
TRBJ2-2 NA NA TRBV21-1 TGTGCCAGCGGCACGGGACCCGGACCGACTAGCGGGAGCTACGCGAACACCGGGGAGCTGTTTTTT CASGTGPGPTSGSYANTGELFF
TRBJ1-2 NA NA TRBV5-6 TGTGCCAGCAGCTTGGCCCGGATCGCCTATGGCTACACCTTC CASSLARIAYGYTF
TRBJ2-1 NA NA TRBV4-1 TGCGCCAGCAGCCAAGTTACCGCGGGGTTTGAGCAGTTCTTC CASSQVTAGFEQFF
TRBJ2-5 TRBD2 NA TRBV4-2 TGTGCCAGCAGCCAAGATGGACTAGGGAGGGGGACCCAGTACTTC CASSQDGLGRGTQYF
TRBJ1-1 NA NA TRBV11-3 TGTGCCAGCAGCCAAGGCCGCGGCACTGAAGCTTTCTTT CASSQGRGTEAFF
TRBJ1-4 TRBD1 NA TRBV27 TGTGCCAGCAGAGGACAGGGTCAGGAAAAACTGTTTTTT CASRGQGQEKLFF
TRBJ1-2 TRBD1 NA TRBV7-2 TGTGCCAGCAGCGACCGGACAGGGGTTAACTATGGCTACACCTTC CASSDRTGVNYGYTF
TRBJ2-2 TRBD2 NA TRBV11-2 TGTGCCAGCAGCCGAAGTACATTCAGCGGGGGGGAGGAGCTGTTTTTT CASSRSTFSGGEELFF
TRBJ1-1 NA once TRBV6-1 TGTGCCAGCAGCAGGACAGTTTATCCAGCTTTCTTT CASSRTVYPAFF
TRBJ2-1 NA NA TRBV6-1 TGTGCCAGCGCCCGGGGGACCTATAATGAGCAGTTCTTC CASARGTYNEQFF
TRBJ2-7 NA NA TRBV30 TGTGCCTGGAGTAAAAATGGACACGCATTCTACGGGCAGTACTTC CAWSKNGHAFYGQYF
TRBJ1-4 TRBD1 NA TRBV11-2 TGTGCCAGCGGGACCGGGACAGAGAATGAAAAACTGTTTTTT CASGTGTENEKLFF
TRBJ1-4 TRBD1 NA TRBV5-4 TGTGCCAGCAGCTCCTCCGGGACAGCGAGGGGCGAAAAACTGTTTTTT CASSSSGTARGEKLFF
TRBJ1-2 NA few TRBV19 TGTGCCAGTAGTTTCGTCGGGGATCGTACTGGCTACACCTTC CASSFVGDRTGYTF
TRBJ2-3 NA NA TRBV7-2 TGTGCCAGCAGCTTAGGACTAACGACAGATACGCAGTATTTT CASSLGLTTDTQYF
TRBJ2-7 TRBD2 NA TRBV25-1 TGTGCCAGCAGGAATAGCGGGAGCTACGAGCAGTACTTC CASRNSGSYEQYF
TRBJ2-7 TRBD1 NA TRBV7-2 TGTGCCAGCAGCTTAGCGGGACAGGGCAGCGAGCAGTACTTC CASSLAGQGSEQYF
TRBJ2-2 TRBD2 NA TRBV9 TGTGCCAGCAGCGTAGTCGGCGGGGGGTTCACCGGGGAGCTGTTTTTT CASSVVGGGFTGELFF
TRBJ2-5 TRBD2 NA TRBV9 TGTGCCAGCAGCGTCAGTATCGGGACTAGCGGGGGGAAAGAGACCCAGTACTTC CASSVSIGTSGGKETQYF
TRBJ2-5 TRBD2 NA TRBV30 TGTGCCTGGACCGGGGAGGGAGCGACCCAAGAGACCCAGTACTTC CAWTGEGATQETQYF
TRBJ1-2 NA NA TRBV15 TGTGCCACCAGTTCTGGGGGAACGAATAACTATGGCTACACCTTC CATSSGGTNNYGYTF
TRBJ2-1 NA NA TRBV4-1 TGCGCCAGCAGCCCGCCCCTAGGGTATGAGCAGTTCTTC CASSPPLGYEQFF
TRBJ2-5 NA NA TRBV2 TGTGCCAGCAGTGAGAGGGTGGAGACCCAGTACTTC CASSERVETQYF
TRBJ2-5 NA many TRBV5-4 TGTGCCAGCAGCTTATCTGGAGAGACCCAGTACTTC CASSLSGETQYF
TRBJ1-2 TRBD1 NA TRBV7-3 TGTGCCAGCGGGGGACAGGGGTATGGCTACACCTTC CASGGQGYGYTF
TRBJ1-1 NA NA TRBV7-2 TGTGCCAGCAGCCCTCCGGGACAGAACACTGAAGCTTTCTTT CASSPPGQNTEAFF
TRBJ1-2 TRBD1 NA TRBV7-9 TGTGCCAGCAGCGACAGGGGGAGCGGTAATAACTATGGCTACACCTTC CASSDRGSGNNYGYTF
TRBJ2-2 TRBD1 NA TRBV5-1 TGCGCCAGCAGCTCCGCTGGGACAGCGAACACCGGGGAGCTGTTTTTT CASSSAGTANTGELFF
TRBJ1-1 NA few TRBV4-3 TGCGCCAGCAGCCAAGCACCAAACACTGAAGCTTTCTTT CASSQAPNTEAFF
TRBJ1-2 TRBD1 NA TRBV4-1 TGCGCCAGCAGCCAGCTAACGGGACAGGGAAACTATGGCTACACCTTC CASSQLTGQGNYGYTF
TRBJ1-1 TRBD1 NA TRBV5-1 TGCGCCAGCAGCCCCCAGACAGGGAGGGAGGCAGCTTTCTTT CASSPQTGREAAFF
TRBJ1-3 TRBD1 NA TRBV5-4 TGTGCCAGCAGCCCTGGACAGGTTTCCTCTGGAAACACCATATATTTT CASSPGQVSSGNTIYF
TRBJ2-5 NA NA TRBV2 TGTGCCAGCCGCGCCTCCGGGGCCCCGACCCAGTACTTC CASRASGAPTQYF
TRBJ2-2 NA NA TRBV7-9 TGTGCCAGCAGCTTAGGTACTCCAGGCACCGGGGAGCTGTTTTTT CASSLGTPGTGELFF
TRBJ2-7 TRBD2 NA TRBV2 TGTGCCAGCAGGCCGACTAGCGGGGGTTTGTACGAGCAGTACTTC CASRPTSGGLYEQYF
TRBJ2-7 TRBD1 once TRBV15 TGTGCCACCAGCAGAGATACAGGGGTAAGGGAGCAGTACTTC CATSRDTGVREQYF
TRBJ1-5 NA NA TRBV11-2 TGTGCCAGCAGCTTAGAGCGGGATCAGCCCCAGCATTTT CASSLERDQPQHF
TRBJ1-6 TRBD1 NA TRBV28 TGTGCCAGCAGTCTACCTGGACAGGGAGGCAATTCACCCCTCCACTTT CASSLPGQGGNSPLHF
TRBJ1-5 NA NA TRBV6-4 TGTGCCAGCAGTTATGACAGCAATCAGCCCCAGCATTTT CASSYDSNQPQHF
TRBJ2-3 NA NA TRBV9 TGTGCCAGCAGCTTAGGACCGAGAAGCACAGATACGCAGTATTTT CASSLGPRSTDTQYF
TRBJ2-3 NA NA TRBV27 TGTGCCAGCAGTTTATGGGGGCCCACAGATACGCAGTATTTT CASSLWGPTDTQYF
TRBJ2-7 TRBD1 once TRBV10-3 TGTGCCATCACCGCTCTCCAGGGGGTTTACGAGCAGTACTTC CAITALQGVYEQYF